Listed here are 28 T cell receptor beta chains from one sample, sequenced in a study of T cell responses to AZD1222 COVID-19 vaccine. Clones were sequenced by immunoSEQ multiplex PCR, and TCRdb holds only the in-frame ones, with some missing. The sample has tens of thousands of clones; approximately 90% are singletons. The material was peripheral blood, obtained 28 days after the second AZD1222 dose. Receptors originate from an adult who received the AZD1222 COVID-19 vaccine.

The chain couples TRBV28 to TRBJ2-7; TRBD1 matches at 9 bases. Looked up from germline, CDR1 is MDHEN and CDR2 is SYDVKM. V lost 5 bases and J lost 5; bases outside the gene matches: 13. CDR3 size: 16 residues. The CDR3 coding sequence is TGTGCCAGCAGTCCCCTACTGACAGGGGGTATGAACGAGCAGTACTTC. It translates to CASSPLLTGGMNEQYF.

This clone showed up just once. The chain combines TRBV29-1 with TRBJ2-5; D possibly matches TRBD1 or TRBD2 (6 bases each). Germline V gene data show CDR1 as SQVTM and CDR2 as ANQGSEA. V lost 3 bases to trimming and J lost 7 bases, with 12 bases between them. CDR3 length: 12 amino acids. CDR3 sequence (DNA): TGCAGCGTTGATCCGGGGGCAGGGACCCAGTACTTC. Translation: CSVDPGAGTQYF.

The V gene is TRBV6-2 or TRBV6-3, the J gene TRBJ1-2, with a possible D match to TRBD1 (5 bases). Trimming cost V 4 bases and J 7 bases, with 19 bases left between them. Looked up from germline, CDR1 is MNHEY and CDR2 is SVGEGT. The CDR3 is 15 amino acids. CDR3 protein: CASSWDLSLGFGYTF. CDR3 in DNA: TGTGCCAGCAGTTGGGACCTATCCCTCGGCTTTGGCTACACCTTC.

This chain connects TRBV6-5 to TRBJ1-1, with TRBD1 matching 8 bases. After removal of 7 bases from V and 8 bases from J, the junction contained 6 bases not matched to a gene. CDR1 is MNHEY, CDR2 SVGAGI, per germline. This CDR3 contains 12 residues. This CDR3 reads CASTLGQEEAFF. CDR3 bases: TGTGCCAGCACTCTGGGACAGGAAGAAGCTTTCTTT.

V and J are TRBV5-1 and TRBJ2-7; TRBD1 might be the D (5 bases). Germline V gene lookup returns CDR1 SGHRS and CDR2 YFSETQ. Trimming removed 4 bases from V and 2 bases from J, with 16 bases in between. The CDR3 is 15 residues long. CDR3 residues: CASSPDSNNAYEQYF. CDR3 coding DNA: TGCGCCAGCAGCCCAGACAGCAACAATGCCTACGAGCAGTACTTC.

CDR3 nucleotides: TGTGCCAGCAGCTCCCAGTACGGCTATGGCTACACCTTC. Translation gives CASSSQYGYGYTF. J is TRBJ1-2 and V is TRBV5-4; no clear D gene. The V and J ends lost 3 bases and 4 bases respectively, with 10 bases between them. From germline, CDR1 is SGHNT and CDR2 YYREEE (reference sequence). The CDR3 has 13 residues.

The V call is TRBV28, the J call TRBJ1-1; 9 nucleotides align to TRBD1. Trimming at V came to 5 bases and at J to 1 base, leaving 8 bases not matched to a gene. The CDR3 is 16 residues long. Looked up from germline, CDR1 is MDHEN and CDR2 is SYDVKM. CDR3 residues: CASSPVGTGPNTEAFF. CDR3 bases: TGTGCCAGCAGTCCCGTAGGGACAGGGCCGAACACTGAAGCTTTCTTT.

The chain carries TRBV19 and TRBJ2-2; no definite D call. CDR1 and CDR2 from the germline V gene are LNHDA and SQIVND (reference sequence). V dropped 5 bases and J dropped 0 bases, with 10 bases sitting between them. The CDR3 sequence is 15 residues long. CDR3 bases: TGTGCCAGTAGTTATGGGCTAGCGAACACCGGGGAGCTGTTTTTT. Translating it yields CASSYGLANTGELFF.

The J gene is TRBJ2-7, the V gene TRBV5-1, with TRBD2 matching over 10 bases. The CDR3 runs 17 residues. Germline V gives CDR1 SGHRS, CDR2 YFSETQ. V lost 0 bases and J lost 0; bases outside the gene matches: 6. The CDR3 DNA reads TGCGCCAGCAGCTTGGCCCCCACTAGCGGGACCTCCTACGAGCAGTACTTC. Encoded protein: CASSLAPTSGTSYEQYF.

CDR3 nucleotides: TGTGCCAGCAGCCCATCAGCCTACGAGCAGTACTTC. Translating it yields CASSPSAYEQYF. The gene calls are TRBV7-9 and TRBJ2-7, with D uncertain. Between the trimmed V and J ends, which lost 5 bases and 2 bases, there was a span of 7 bases. The CDR3 contains 12 residues. The V gene's germline CDR1 is SEHNR and CDR2 FQNEAQ (reference sequence).

CDR3 DNA sequence: TGTGCCAGCAGTGACAGGGGCAGGTTCTACAATGAGCAGTTCTTC. Its translation is CASSDRGRFYNEQFF. The chain joins TRBV6-2 or TRBV6-3 to TRBJ2-1; 8 nucleotides line up with TRBD1. In germline, CDR1 is MNHEY, CDR2 SVGEGT. Trimming took 5 bases from V and 3 from J; bases not matched to a gene: 6. The CDR3 runs to 15 residues.

V and J are TRBV12-5 and TRBJ2-1; 7 positions agree with TRBD2. The CDR3 has 15 amino acids. Germline loops: CDR1 LGHNT, CDR2 FRNRAP. J gave up 2 bases and V 6 bases, and 7 bases lay outside the gene matches. CDR3 residues: CASGFSGPTYNEQFF. The CDR3 DNA reads as TGTGCTAGTGGCTTTAGCGGGCCTACCTACAATGAGCAGTTCTTC. Full variable domain (rest looked up from reference TRBV12-5 and TRBJ2-1): DARVTQTPRHKVTEMGQEVTMRCQPILGHNTVFWYRQTMMQGLELLAYFRNRAPLDDSGMPKDRFSAEMPDATLATLKIQPSEPRDSAVYFCASGFSGPTYNEQFFGPGTRLTVL.

This chain joins TRBV7-9 and TRBJ2-7, with no clear D. The V and J ends lost 5 bases and 3 bases respectively, with 11 bases between them. In germline, CDR1 is SEHNR, CDR2 FQNEAQ (reference sequence). The CDR3 has 13 residues. DNA of the CDR3: TGTGCCAGCAGCCCCCGCGGAGACTACGAGCAGTACTTC. This codes for CASSPRGDYEQYF.

The gene calls are TRBV24-1 and TRBJ2-1, with 7 bases aligning to TRBD1. V lost 4 bases, J lost 4 bases, and 3 bases stayed unmatched. This CDR3 is built from 14 residues. Germline lookup yields CDR1 KGHDR and CDR2 SFDVKD. This CDR3 reads CATSETQGYNEQFF. CDR3 nucleotides: TGTGCCACCAGTGAAACACAGGGGTACAATGAGCAGTTCTTC.

The rearrangement uses TRBV10-1 and TRBJ1-4, with D hard to call. Germline V gene data show CDR1 as WNHNN and CDR2 as SYGVQD (reference sequence). The CDR3 has 13 amino acids. Deletions cut 6 bases from V and 4 bases from J, with 9 bases between. CDR3 sequence reads: CASSPDLNEKLFF. DNA for the CDR3: TGCGCCAGCAGCCCGGATCTTAATGAAAAACTGTTTTTT.

The chain joins TRBV14 to TRBJ2-7; TRBD1 might be the D (6 bases). With 5 bases removed from V and 9 bases from J, the gap between germline ends came to 17 bases. Germline V gene lookup returns CDR1 SGHDN and CDR2 FVKESK. The CDR3 has 13 residues. The CDR3 region is CASSFQQGMGQYF. The CDR3 nucleotides read TGTGCCAGCAGCTTTCAACAGGGAATGGGGCAGTACTTC.

The rearrangement uses TRBV28 and TRBJ2-7; 10 nucleotides line up with TRBD2. With V trimmed by 4 bases and J by 2 bases, 5 bases remained unmatched. Germline CDR1 MDHEN, CDR2 SYDVKM. The CDR3 loop spans 15 amino acids. CDR3 residues: CASSSRTSGTYEQYF. The CDR3 DNA is TGTGCCAGCAGTTCCCGGACTAGCGGAACCTACGAGCAGTACTTC.

The chain employs TRBV7-6 and TRBJ2-7; the D gene is possibly TRBD2 (5 bases). Trimming removed 3 bases at V and 2 bases at J, with 14 bases between. Germline CDR1 is SGHVS and CDR2 is FNYEAQ. The CDR3 is 15 residues long. The CDR3 region is CASSLGSHLTYEQYF. The DNA of the CDR3 is TGTGCCAGCAGCTTGGGGAGCCATCTTACCTACGAGCAGTACTTC.

This clone has only one observation. The chain couples TRBV14 to TRBJ2-1; TRBD1 agrees at 9 bases. The CDR3 extends over 15 amino acids. V lost 6 bases and J lost 3; bases outside the gene matches: 6. Per the germline V gene, CDR1 is SGHDN and CDR2 is FVKESK. CDR3 loop: CASRKTGGLYNEQFF. The CDR3 DNA is TGTGCCAGCAGGAAAACAGGGGGCCTCTACAATGAGCAGTTCTTC.

The chain uses TRBV25-1 and TRBJ2-1; D is undetermined. Germline V gene lookup returns CDR1 MGHDK and CDR2 SYGVNS. The length of the CDR3 is 14 residues. V was pared by 2 bases and J by 2 bases, with 7 bases between. In nucleotides, the CDR3 is TGTGCCAGCAGTGAAACGGGCCCCTACAATGAGCAGTTCTTC. Translating it yields CASSETGPYNEQFF.

CDR3 residues: CASSQNTEAFF. In DNA, the CDR3 is TGCGCCAGCAGCCAGAACACTGAAGCTTTCTTT. The V gene is TRBV10-2, the J gene TRBJ1-1; unclear D gene. The CDR3 is 11 amino acids. The ends were cut back, 6 bases at V and 1 base at J, with 3 bases in the middle. In germline, CDR1 is WSHSY, CDR2 SAAADI.

V is TRBV5-1 and J is TRBJ2-1, with TRBD1 matching 11 bases. J lost 9 bases, V lost 2 bases, and 7 bases had no gene match. Looked up from germline, CDR1 is SGHRS and CDR2 is YFSETQ. The CDR3 sequence is 15 residues long. This CDR3 reads CASSLLGQGEGEQFF. CDR3 bases: TGCGCCAGCAGCTTACTGGGACAGGGGGAGGGTGAGCAGTTCTTC.

This clone came up once. This rearrangement joins TRBV5-1 to TRBJ2-2; D is uncertain. The CDR3 has 13 amino acids. V lost 3 bases to trimming and J lost 4 bases, with 7 bases between them. Germline V gives CDR1 SGHRS, CDR2 YFSETQ. CDR3 in amino acids: CASSYVGTGELFF. CDR3 nucleotide sequence: TGCGCCAGCAGCTACGTAGGCACCGGGGAGCTGTTTTTT.

This chain connects TRBV10-2 to TRBJ1-2; tentatively, D is TRBD1 (5 bases). The CDR3 has 14 amino acids. Trimming cost V 9 bases and J 5 bases, with 19 bases left between them. Germline CDR1 WSHSY, CDR2 SAAADI. The CDR3 sequence is CASTPRGPEYGYTF. The CDR3 DNA is TGCGCCAGTACCCCCCGGGGCCCGGAATATGGCTACACCTTC.

V usage is TRBV6-2 or TRBV6-3 and J usage is TRBJ2-3, with 7 bases that match TRBD1. Germline V gene data show CDR1 as MNHEY and CDR2 as SVGEGT. The CDR3 spans 13 residues. Trimming at V came to 4 bases and at J to 9 bases, leaving 7 bases not matched to a gene. The CDR3 is CASSSVGGRTQYF. DNA of the CDR3: TGTGCCAGCAGTTCGGTAGGGGGCCGCACGCAGTATTTT.

The V call is TRBV11-2, the J call TRBJ2-1; 8 bases are a match to TRBD2. Germline trimming cut 3 bases from V and 6 bases from J; bases unmatched to any gene: 13. The germline V gene encodes CDR1 SGHAT and CDR2 FQNNGV. There are 17 residues in the CDR3. The CDR3 DNA follows: TGTGCCAGCAGCTTTGACCCCGTAGGACTAGCTGGCAATGAGCAGTTCTTC. Protein sequence: CASSFDPVGLAGNEQFF.

This sequence joins TRBV3-1 (or the pseudogene TRBV3-2) and TRBJ2-1, with D hard to call. The CDR3 is 12 residues long. V was pared by 1 base and J by 9 bases, with 7 bases between. Germline-derived CDR1 and CDR2 are LGHDT and YNNKEL (reference sequence). Written as DNA, the CDR3 is TGTGCCAGCAGCCAAGCTGGTCCTGAGCAGTTCTTC. Translated, it gives CASSQAGPEQFF.

This clone was seen only a few times. The chain joins TRBV11-2 to TRBJ1-4; 11 bases line up with TRBD1. Per the germline V gene, CDR1 is SGHAT and CDR2 is FQNNGV. With V trimmed by 3 bases and J by 1 base, 7 bases remained unmatched. CDR3 length: 18 residues. The CDR3 is CASSFRTGGAGTNEKLFF. In DNA form, the CDR3 reads TGTGCCAGCAGCTTTAGGACAGGGGGCGCCGGAACTAATGAAAAACTGTTTTTT. Filled out from reference TRBV11-2 and TRBJ1-4, the complete variable domain reads EAGVAQSPRYKIIEKRQSVAFWCNPISGHATLYWYQQILGQGPKLLIQFQNNGVVDDSQLPKDRFSAERLKGVDSTLKIQPAKLEDSAVYLCASSFRTGGAGTNEKLFFGSGTQLSVL.